A single sample is the source of the 30 T cell receptor beta chains below, sequenced in a study of T-cell memory formation after mild COVID-19 (dated by TCRdb to about 2021). Receptors were amplified or captured by 5' RACE. TCRdb shows the sequencer as Illumina NovaSeq 6000. The raw public reads went through TCRdb reprocessing: fastp at Q25, MiXCR clone calling, in-frame beta chains kept. Rows with a matching CDR3 protein are joined into one entry that keeps the most common DNA and genes. Across this sample there are fewer than 140,000 distinct CDR3 sequences, with under 15% seen only once. More than 25% of the sample is held by the ten biggest clonotypes. Sample: PBMCs or a T cell subset sorted from them (not recorded which). Receptors were obtained from an adult woman who had mild COVID-19 (a few samples of this study predate the infection). The sample titles of this study are shuffled in the database, so cell type and time point are left out; the donor was told from shared clones.

Many counts were recorded for this clonotype. The chain combines TRBV5-1 with TRBJ2-7; D remains ambiguous. Trimming stripped 0 bases from V and 5 bases from J, with 9 bases between. This CDR3 is built from 13 residues. Germline CDR1 reads SGHRS; CDR2 reads YFSETQ. The CDR3: CASSLEVGDEQYF. CDR3 nucleotide sequence: TGCGCCAGCAGCTTGGAGGTTGGCGACGAGCAGTACTTC.

This clonotype was detected many times. The chain combines TRBV15 with TRBJ2-2, with TRBD2 matching over 8 bases. Germline V gives CDR1 LNHNV, CDR2 YYDKDF (reference sequence). V trimming: 3 bases; J trimming: 3 bases; junction bases outside the gene matches: 15. CDR3 length equals 19 residues. This CDR3 reads CATSSGAGANDPYTGELFF. In nucleotides, the CDR3 is TGTGCCACCAGCAGTGGAGCGGGGGCCAACGACCCGTACACCGGGGAGCTGTTTTTT.

The table lists this clonotype with a few counts. The V and J genes are TRBV20-1 and TRBJ2-7, with TRBD1 matching over 11 bases. After removal of 5 bases from V and 5 bases from J, the junction contained 5 bases not matched to a gene. Germline V gene lookup returns CDR1 DFQATT and CDR2 SNEGSKA (reference sequence). The CDR3 is made up of 13 amino acids. The CDR3 protein is CSALDRGLDEQYF. The CDR3 DNA reads TGCAGTGCTCTGGACAGGGGGCTGGACGAGCAGTACTTC.

The rearrangement joins TRBV24-1 to TRBJ1-2; TRBD1 aligns across 9 bases. The CDR3 totals 17 residues. Germline CDR1 KGHDR, CDR2 SFDVKD. V lost 3 bases and J lost 4; bases outside the gene matches: 11. Here the CDR3 DNA reads TGTGCCACCAGTGATGGTGGACAGGGGCCGGCTTTCTATGGCTACACCTTC. Translation gives CATSDGGQGPAFYGYTF.

This clonotype was observed a few times. This chain uses TRBV12-3 or TRBV12-4 with TRBJ1-2; D ambiguous. Deletions cut 4 bases from V and 6 bases from J, with 15 bases between. The CDR3 spans 14 residues. Written as DNA, the CDR3 is TGTGCCAGCAGTTCGGGCCTGCCGAGCAATGGCTACACCTTC. Encoded protein: CASSSGLPSNGYTF.

Worth noting for this clonotype: It is likely a read error, because the conserved phenylalanine at the end of the CDR3 is missing. The genes are TRBV7-3 and TRBJ2-1, with 13 bases that match TRBD2. CDR1 and CDR2 (germline): SGHTA, FQGTGA. The CDR3 extends over 18 amino acids. Trimming took 0 bases from V and 4 from J; bases not matched to a gene: 6. CDR3 amino acids: CASSLTAGTSGIYNEQFL. The CDR3 DNA is TGTGCCAGCAGCTTAACGGCAGGGACTAGCGGGATTTACAATGAGCAGTTCTTA.

This clonotype was counted between two and nine times. V gene TRBV4-1 combines with J gene TRBJ2-7, with D uncertain. The V and J ends lost 0 bases and 3 bases respectively, with 9 bases between them. Looked up from germline, CDR1 is MGHRA and CDR2 is YSYEKL. The CDR3 covers 14 residues. The CDR3 is CASSQEGWSYEQYF. CDR3 sequence (DNA): TGCGCCAGCAGCCAAGAAGGTTGGAGCTACGAGCAGTACTTC.

This clonotype has ten or more counts. The chain recombines TRBV7-9 with TRBJ2-2; 8 nucleotides agree with TRBD2. The CDR3 covers 17 residues. Losses at the gene ends were 1 base for V and 4 bases for J; bases not matched to a gene: 8. Germline V lookup: CDR1 SEHNR, CDR2 FQNEAQ (reference sequence). This chain's CDR3 is CASSLVQAGVLTGELFF. The CDR3 nucleotides read TGTGCCAGCAGCTTAGTCCAAGCGGGAGTCCTCACCGGGGAGCTGTTTTTT.

The chain couples TRBV15 to TRBJ1-5; 8 nucleotides line up with TRBD1. Unmatched junction bases numbered 10, after V lost 8 bases and J lost 1 base. The CDR3 contains 16 residues. Germline values: CDR1 LNHNV, CDR2 YYDKDF (reference sequence). The CDR3 sequence: CATLHAQGGSNQPQHF. CDR3 DNA: TGTGCCACCCTCCATGCACAGGGGGGAAGCAATCAGCCCCAGCATTTT.

The V call is TRBV2, the J call TRBJ2-5; D unresolved. CDR3 length: 14 amino acids. Looked up from germline, CDR1 is SNHLY and CDR2 is FYNNEI. The V gene lost 9 bases and the J gene lost 4 bases, with 18 bases spanning the gap. The CDR3 DNA reads as TGTGCCAGACGCCGGGTCCCGGGCGGAGAGACCCAGTACTTC. This codes for CARRRVPGGETQYF.

The rearrangement links TRBV5-1 to TRBJ1-2, with D perhaps matching TRBD1 (5 bases). V was trimmed by 2 bases and J by 6 bases, leaving 17 bases between them. The CDR3 extends over 15 amino acids. Germline loops: CDR1 SGHRS, CDR2 YFSETQ. CDR3 protein: CASSFRDPKLDGYTF. CDR3 DNA: TGCGCCAGCAGCTTCCGGGACCCTAAGCTCGATGGCTACACCTTC.

The sample holds a few counts of this clonotype. The chain links TRBV7-9 to TRBJ1-5, with D hard to call. Trimming cost V 4 bases and J 9 bases, with 10 bases left between them. CDR1 and CDR2 (germline): SEHNR, FQNEAQ (reference sequence). The CDR3 runs to 12 residues. The CDR3 DNA follows: TGTGCCAGCAGCTCTCCTTTAGGGCCCCAGCATTTT. Amino acid sequence: CASSSPLGPQHF.

V gene TRBV7-2 combines with J gene TRBJ2-1; D is perhaps TRBD1 (6 bases). CDR3 length equals 16 residues. Germline-derived CDR1 and CDR2 are SGHTA and FQGNSA. The germline V and J ends were trimmed by 3 bases and 6 bases, with 18 bases remaining between them. CDR3 sequence: CASSFTGLTASNEQFF. In nucleotides, the CDR3 is TGTGCCAGCAGCTTTACAGGGCTCACCGCGTCCAATGAGCAGTTCTTC.

This clonotype came up a few times. This rearrangement joins TRBV15 to TRBJ2-1; unclear D gene. CDR1 and CDR2 (germline): LNHNV, YYDKDF (reference sequence). The V gene lost 0 bases and the J gene lost 2 bases, with 14 bases spanning the gap. The CDR3 spans 17 residues. Here the CDR3 DNA reads TGTGCCACCAGCAGAGATGGTTGGGGTCCTACCTACAATGAGCAGTTCTTC. It yields the protein CATSRDGWGPTYNEQFF. The full variable domain, its missing parts supplied by reference TRBV15 and TRBJ2-1, is DAMVIQNPRYQVTQFGKPVTLSCSQTLNHNVMYWYQQKSSQAPKLLFHYYDKDFNNEADTPDNFQSRRPNTSFCFLDIRSPGLGDTAMYLCATSRDGWGPTYNEQFFGPGTRLTVL.

The table lists this clonotype with a few counts. The V call is TRBV7-2, the J call TRBJ2-1; D call uncertain. Germline lookup yields CDR1 SGHTA and CDR2 FQGNSA. V was cut by 0 bases and J by 4 bases, with 4 bases left in between. This CDR3 has 13 residues. The CDR3 spells CASSLAPYNEQFF. CDR3 DNA: TGTGCCAGCAGCTTAGCCCCGTACAATGAGCAGTTCTTC. The whole variable domain, remainder taken from reference TRBV7-2 and TRBJ2-1, is GAGVSQSPSNKVTEKGKDVELRCDPISGHTALYWYRQSLGQGLEFLIYFQGNSAPDKSGLPSDRFSAERTGGSVSTLTIQRTQQEDSAVYLCASSLAPYNEQFFGPGTRLTVL.

The chain has TRBV7-3 and TRBJ1-2; D not resolved. Trimming took 3 bases from V and 6 from J, leaving 8 bases between them. The CDR3 extends over 12 amino acids. CDR1 and CDR2 from the germline V gene are SGHTA and FQGTGA. The CDR3 reads CASSFPWDGYTF. The CDR3 DNA reads as TGTGCCAGCAGCTTCCCGTGGGATGGCTACACCTTC.

This clonotype was seen more than once but under ten times. The chain carries TRBV7-8 and TRBJ1-1; D is ambiguous. Germline CDR1 reads SGHVS; CDR2 reads FQNEAQ. The CDR3 has 16 amino acids. V lost 5 bases, J lost 5 bases, and 21 bases lay in between. CDR3 DNA: TGTGCCAGCAGCCTACCCTCGGACCTCCTCGCAACTGAAGCTTTCTTT. It specifies CASSLPSDLLATEAFF.

This clonotype was recorded a few times. The J gene is TRBJ2-1, the V gene TRBV7-9; 7 nucleotides line up with TRBD2. Unmatched junction bases numbered 7, after V lost 1 base and J lost 7 bases. This CDR3 region has 15 residues. Per the germline V gene, CDR1 is SEHNR and CDR2 is FQNEAQ (reference sequence). The CDR3 sequence is CASSLVGGYGNEQFF. DNA of the CDR3: TGTGCCAGCAGCTTAGTCGGGGGGTATGGGAATGAGCAGTTCTTC. The variable domain in full, completed from reference TRBV7-9 and TRBJ2-1, reads DTGVSQNPRHKITKRGQNVTFRCDPISEHNRLYWYRQTLGQGPEFLTYFQNEAQLEKSRLLSDRFSAERPKGSFSTLEIQRTEQGDSAMYLCASSLVGGYGNEQFFGPGTRLTVL.

The chain carries TRBV14 and TRBJ2-5; TRBD1 matches at 7 bases. This CDR3 has 14 amino acids. V was clipped by 3 bases and J by 4 bases; unmatched bases: 5. Germline V gene sequence: CDR1 SGHDN, CDR2 FVKESK. The CDR3 coding sequence is TGTGCCAGCAGCCAGAGGGGGCTGGCAGAGACCCAGTACTTC. Protein sequence: CASSQRGLAETQYF. The full variable domain, its missing parts supplied by reference TRBV14 and TRBJ2-5, is EAGVTQFPSHSVIEKGQTVTLRCDPISGHDNLYWYRRVMGKEIKFLLHFVKESKQDESGMPNNRFLAERTGGTYSTLKVQPAELEDSGVYFCASSQRGLAETQYFGPGTRLLVL.

This clonotype has just a few counts. V gene TRBV15 combines with J gene TRBJ2-1, with D possibly being TRBD2 (7 bases). Germline V gene lookup returns CDR1 LNHNV and CDR2 YYDKDF (reference sequence). V was trimmed by 5 bases and J by 3 bases, leaving 14 bases between them. The CDR3 has 15 residues. The CDR3 sequence: CATSGEGGDYNEQFF. The CDR3 DNA reads TGTGCCACCAGCGGGGAGGGGGGAGACTACAATGAGCAGTTCTTC.

This clonotype has just a few counts. This chain uses TRBV5-1 with TRBJ2-1; 11 nucleotides match TRBD1. The CDR3 runs 15 residues. Trimming removed 5 bases from V and 7 bases from J; junction bases left unmatched: 8. The germline CDR1 and CDR2 sequences are SGHRS and YFSETQ. CDR3 protein: CASSDGTGGRNEQFF. The DNA of the CDR3 is TGCGCCAGCAGTGACGGGACAGGGGGTAGGAATGAGCAGTTCTTC. Variable domain in full (rest from reference TRBV5-1 and TRBJ2-1): KAGVTQTPRYLIKTRGQQVTLSCSPISGHRSVSWYQQTPGQGLQFLFEYFSETQRNKGNFPGRFSGRQFSNSRSEMNVSTLELGDSALYLCASSDGTGGRNEQFFGPGTRLTVL.

This clonotype was observed once. V and J are TRBV5-4 and TRBJ2-2; 7 positions match TRBD2. This CDR3 comprises 16 residues. The V segment lost 4 bases and the J segment 2 bases; nucleotides outside the gene matches: 8. Germline V gives CDR1 SGHNT, CDR2 YYREEE (reference sequence). CDR3 in DNA: TGTGCCAGCAGCCCCTGGGGAGGGGCAAACACCGGGGAGCTGTTTTTT. Translation gives CASSPWGGANTGELFF.

The V and J genes are TRBV20-1 and TRBJ2-7, with TRBD2 matching over 13 bases. V trimming: 5 bases; J trimming: 0 bases; junction bases outside the gene matches: 7. Germline CDR1 is DFQATT and CDR2 is SNEGSKA (reference sequence). The CDR3 has 16 amino acids. CDR3 nucleotides: TGCAGTGCTTCGTGGACTAGCGGGGGAAGCTCCTACGAGCAGTACTTC. This sequence encodes CSASWTSGGSSYEQYF.

The chain's CDR3 is CASSPWLGGGWNEQFF. The CDR3 DNA sequence: TGTGCCAGCAGCCCTTGGCTAGGGGGAGGTTGGAATGAGCAGTTCTTC. The chain has TRBV7-7 and TRBJ2-1; D possibly uses TRBD1 or TRBD2 (6 bases each). V lost 5 bases and J lost 7, with 21 bases in between. The V gene's germline CDR1 is SSHAT and CDR2 FNYEAQ (reference sequence). The CDR3 runs 16 residues.

Ten or more counts support this clonotype. This chain uses TRBV6-5 with TRBJ2-7; a possible D gene is TRBD1 (5 bases). Germline V gives CDR1 MNHEY, CDR2 SVGAGI. Between the trimmed V and J ends, which lost 3 bases and 4 bases, there was a span of 16 bases. This CDR3 spans 15 amino acids. CDR3 protein: CASSYGAGLGYEQYF. CDR3 bases: TGTGCCAGCAGTTATGGGGCAGGGTTGGGATACGAGCAGTACTTC.

This chain links TRBV6-1 with TRBJ1-5; D gene uncertain. The CDR3 runs 18 residues. The germline V gene has CDR1 MNHNS and CDR2 SASEGT. V dropped 3 bases and J dropped 0 bases, with 18 bases sitting between them. CDR3 sequence reads: CASSDELGEWFSNQPQHF. The CDR3 coding sequence is TGTGCCAGCAGTGATGAGTTAGGAGAGTGGTTTAGCAATCAGCCCCAGCATTTT.

This clonotype showed up just a few times. The V gene is TRBV18, the J gene TRBJ2-7; TRBD1 matches at 9 bases. The CDR3 has 17 residues. The ends lost 5 bases at V and 2 bases at J; junction bases unmatched: 13. CDR1 and CDR2 (germline): KGHSH, LQKENI. CDR3 residues: CASSSSHEQGAPYEQYF. DNA of the CDR3: TGTGCCAGCTCATCTTCACACGAACAGGGGGCACCCTACGAGCAGTACTTC.

In this sample, this clonotype turned up a few times. CDR3 coding DNA: TGTGCCAGCAGTTCAGGGTCCTATGGCTACACCTTC. Translating it yields CASSSGSYGYTF. The chain couples TRBV6-5 to TRBJ1-2; tentatively, D is TRBD1 (5 bases). There are 12 residues in the CDR3. Germline V gives CDR1 MNHEY, CDR2 SVGAGI. V lost 4 bases and J 4 bases, leaving 7 bases between the germline ends.

In its sample, this clonotype was seen a few times. J is TRBJ2-3 and V is TRBV15, with D maybe TRBD2 (7 bases). Trimming cost V 8 bases and J 1 base, with 13 bases left between them. Per the germline V gene, CDR1 is LNHNV and CDR2 is YYDKDF (reference sequence). There are 14 residues in the CDR3. CDR3 sequence: CATGGGARTDTQYF. The CDR3 DNA sequence: TGTGCCACCGGGGGGGGGGCCCGCACAGATACGCAGTATTTT.

The V and J genes are TRBV27 and TRBJ2-3; maybe TRBD2 (5 bases). This CDR3 contains 16 residues. Germline CDR1 and CDR2: MNHEY and SMNVEV (reference sequence). Trimming shortened V by 3 bases and J by 0 bases, and 13 bases separated the two germline ends. This chain's CDR3 is CASSLFSVSSTDTQYF. The DNA for the CDR3 is TGTGCCAGCAGTTTGTTTAGCGTCAGTAGCACAGATACGCAGTATTTT.